The 14 T cell receptor beta chains below all came from one sample that was sequenced in a study of shared clonotypes between healthy human individuals (TCRdb year 2020). Library preparation used the immunoSEQ multiplex PCR assay. Drawn from immuneACCESS, this table holds only the in-frame rearrangements with V and J called that TCRdb kept. Clones are partly lost; checked studies trace under half to an unresolved V gene and leave the rest unexplained. The sample table lists roughly 650,000 clones, approximately 96% of them with a count of one. The ten largest clones capture 0.095% to 0.13% of the sample. CD8 naive samples were obtained by positive selection for CCR7 among CD45RO-negative cells, yielding a CD45RA+CCR7+ population from which TemRA cells were excluded. Input material: naive CD8+ T cells sorted from blood. What this sample's cell subset or site label stands for: CD45RA+CCR7+. The receptor set was obtained from a woman in her 30s in good health.

V and J are TRBV5-6 and TRBJ2-7; D gene uncertain. V was trimmed by 1 base and J by 4 bases, leaving 12 bases between them. Germline V lookup: CDR1 SGHDT, CDR2 YYEEEE. The CDR3 is 14 amino acids. The CDR3 here is CASSLSSSAYEQYF. The DNA for the CDR3 is TGTGCCAGCAGCTTGTCTAGTTCCGCGTACGAGCAGTACTTC.

The gene calls are TRBV7-9 and TRBJ1-1; D is perhaps TRBD1 (5 bases). The CDR3 has 15 residues. Germline values: CDR1 SEHNR, CDR2 FQNEAQ (reference sequence). The V end lost 5 bases, the J end lost 8 bases, and 21 bases lay between the germline ends. The CDR3 region is CASSPPISGMGEAFF. The CDR3 nucleotides are TGTGCCAGCAGCCCACCGATTTCAGGGATGGGGGAAGCTTTCTTT.

V usage is TRBV9 and J usage is TRBJ1-1, with D perhaps TRBD1 (5 bases). CDR1 and CDR2 (germline): SGDLS, YYNGEE. Trimming stripped 0 bases from V and 3 bases from J, with 24 bases between. This CDR3 region has 19 residues. Here the CDR3 DNA reads TGTGCCAGCAGCGTAGCCAGGGCAAGAGTTACCCGGAGGCACACTGAAGCTTTCTTT. Residues: CASSVARARVTRRHTEAFF.

In this sample, this clone turned up once. The V gene is TRBV28, the J gene TRBJ1-6; 9 nucleotides line up with TRBD1. V lost 8 bases to trimming and J lost 10 bases; unmatched junction nucleotides: 9. This CDR3 contains 14 residues. Germline-derived CDR1 and CDR2 are MDHEN and SYDVKM. CDR3 bases: TGTGCCAGCTTAGCCGGGACAGGGAACTCACCCCTCCACTTT. Protein: CASLAGTGNSPLHF.

Points on this clone: It is unclear where the CDR3 begins or ends on the DNA, so no DNA is shown, and the CDR3 is as TCRdb lists it. V and J are TRBV19 and TRBJ2-7; the table names TRBD1, a call not compared with the DNA. Germline values: CDR1 LNHDA, CDR2 SQIVND (reference sequence). With termini counted, the CDR3 has 13 amino acids. CDR3: CASTSGQDYEQYF.

In DNA, the CDR3 is TGTGCCAGCTCACCGACAGCTAGCGGGAGCTACGAGCAGTACTTC. Its protein product is CASSPTASGSYEQYF. The V call is TRBV18, the J call TRBJ2-7, with TRBD2 matching over 10 bases. Germline V gene data show CDR1 as KGHSH and CDR2 as LQKENI. This CDR3 is 15 amino acids long. V was pared by 3 bases and J by 3 bases, with 5 bases of the junction left unmatched.

V and J are TRBV4-1 and TRBJ2-3; 13 bases map to TRBD2. Germline CDR1 MGHRA, CDR2 YSYEKL. The CDR3 extends over 18 amino acids. J lost 3 bases, V lost 1 base, and 7 bases had no gene match. CDR3 DNA: TGCGCCAGCAGCCAAGGCCCGTGGACTAGCGGGAGAACAGATACGCAGTATTTT. Protein: CASSQGPWTSGRTDTQYF.

The CDR3 DNA is TGTGCCAGCAGCTCGGGACTAGCGGGAGGGCCCCCCTACAATGAGCAGTTCTTC. Translation: CASSSGLAGGPPYNEQFF. The rearrangement joins TRBV7-9 to TRBJ2-1; 16 bases match TRBD2. There are 18 residues in the CDR3. Per germline, CDR1 SEHNR and CDR2 FQNEAQ (reference sequence). The V gene end was trimmed by 4 bases and the J gene end by 2 bases; junction bases not matched to a gene: 5.

With respect to this clone: This sample includes further DNA sequences coding for the same CDR3. This chain links TRBV7-9 with TRBJ1-1; D is unclear. This CDR3 is built from 11 residues. Trimming cost V 3 bases and J 1 base, with 0 bases left between them. Germline V gives CDR1 SEHNR, CDR2 FQNEAQ (reference sequence). CDR3 DNA sequence: TGTGCCAGCAGCTTGAACACTGAAGCTTTCTTT. Protein sequence: CASSLNTEAFF.

This rearrangement joins TRBV11-2 to TRBJ1-1; 7 bases line up with TRBD1. The CDR3 totals 16 residues. V was pared by 3 bases and J by 4 bases, with 11 bases of the junction left unmatched. Germline CDR1 is SGHAT and CDR2 is FQNNGV. CDR3 loop: CASSLSLMPGGTEAFF. DNA of the CDR3: TGTGCCAGCAGCTTGAGTTTGATGCCAGGGGGCACTGAAGCTTTCTTT.

The rearrangement uses TRBV7-9 and TRBJ1-2; 7 positions match TRBD1. Losses at the gene ends were 1 base for V and 7 bases for J; bases not matched to a gene: 6. This CDR3 region has 14 residues. From germline, CDR1 is SEHNR and CDR2 FQNEAQ (reference sequence). In DNA form, the CDR3 reads TGTGCCAGCAGCTTAGGGGACAGCCTGGCTGGCTACACCTTC. It translates to CASSLGDSLAGYTF.

The chain links TRBV4-1 to TRBJ2-1; D not resolved. V lost 3 bases and J lost 3, with 18 bases in between. CDR1 is MGHRA, CDR2 YSYEKL, per germline. The CDR3 has 17 residues. The DNA of the CDR3 is TGCGCCAGCAGCCACTTGACCCTCAGAACGGGCTACAATGAGCAGTTCTTC. It translates to CASSHLTLRTGYNEQFF.

The chain employs TRBV7-9 and TRBJ2-3; 10 bases align to TRBD1. The CDR3 consists of 15 residues. The V segment lost 5 bases and the J segment 5 bases; nucleotides outside the gene matches: 7. Germline loops: CDR1 SEHNR, CDR2 FQNEAQ (reference sequence). CDR3 amino acids: CASSTGQGMRDTQYF. CDR3 nucleotides: TGTGCCAGCAGCACGGGACAGGGGATGAGAGATACGCAGTATTTT.

The rearrangement links TRBV28 to TRBJ1-2; D remains ambiguous. The CDR3 extends over 11 amino acids. The V gene's germline CDR1 is MDHEN and CDR2 SYDVKM. Trimming removed 8 bases at V and 3 bases at J, with 7 bases between. CDR3 DNA: TGTGCCAGCGGAATGTACTATGGCTACACCTTC. This codes for CASGMYYGYTF.